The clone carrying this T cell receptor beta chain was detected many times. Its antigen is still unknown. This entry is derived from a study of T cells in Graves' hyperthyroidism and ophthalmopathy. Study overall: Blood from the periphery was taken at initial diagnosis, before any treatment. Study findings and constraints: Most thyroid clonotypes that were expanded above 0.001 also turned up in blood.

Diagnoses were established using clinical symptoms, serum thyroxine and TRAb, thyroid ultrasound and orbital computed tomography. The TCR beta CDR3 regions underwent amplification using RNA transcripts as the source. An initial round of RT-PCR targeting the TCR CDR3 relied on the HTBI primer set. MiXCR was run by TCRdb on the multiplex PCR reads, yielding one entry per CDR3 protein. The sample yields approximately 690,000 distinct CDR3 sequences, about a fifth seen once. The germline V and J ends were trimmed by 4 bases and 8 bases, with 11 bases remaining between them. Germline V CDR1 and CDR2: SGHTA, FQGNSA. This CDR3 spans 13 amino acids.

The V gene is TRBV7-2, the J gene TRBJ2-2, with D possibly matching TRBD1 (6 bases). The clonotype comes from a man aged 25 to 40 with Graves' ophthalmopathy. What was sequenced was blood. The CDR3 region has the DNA TGTGCCAGCAGCTCGCGGACAGATGGGGAGCTGTTTTTT. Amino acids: CASSSRTDGELFF.